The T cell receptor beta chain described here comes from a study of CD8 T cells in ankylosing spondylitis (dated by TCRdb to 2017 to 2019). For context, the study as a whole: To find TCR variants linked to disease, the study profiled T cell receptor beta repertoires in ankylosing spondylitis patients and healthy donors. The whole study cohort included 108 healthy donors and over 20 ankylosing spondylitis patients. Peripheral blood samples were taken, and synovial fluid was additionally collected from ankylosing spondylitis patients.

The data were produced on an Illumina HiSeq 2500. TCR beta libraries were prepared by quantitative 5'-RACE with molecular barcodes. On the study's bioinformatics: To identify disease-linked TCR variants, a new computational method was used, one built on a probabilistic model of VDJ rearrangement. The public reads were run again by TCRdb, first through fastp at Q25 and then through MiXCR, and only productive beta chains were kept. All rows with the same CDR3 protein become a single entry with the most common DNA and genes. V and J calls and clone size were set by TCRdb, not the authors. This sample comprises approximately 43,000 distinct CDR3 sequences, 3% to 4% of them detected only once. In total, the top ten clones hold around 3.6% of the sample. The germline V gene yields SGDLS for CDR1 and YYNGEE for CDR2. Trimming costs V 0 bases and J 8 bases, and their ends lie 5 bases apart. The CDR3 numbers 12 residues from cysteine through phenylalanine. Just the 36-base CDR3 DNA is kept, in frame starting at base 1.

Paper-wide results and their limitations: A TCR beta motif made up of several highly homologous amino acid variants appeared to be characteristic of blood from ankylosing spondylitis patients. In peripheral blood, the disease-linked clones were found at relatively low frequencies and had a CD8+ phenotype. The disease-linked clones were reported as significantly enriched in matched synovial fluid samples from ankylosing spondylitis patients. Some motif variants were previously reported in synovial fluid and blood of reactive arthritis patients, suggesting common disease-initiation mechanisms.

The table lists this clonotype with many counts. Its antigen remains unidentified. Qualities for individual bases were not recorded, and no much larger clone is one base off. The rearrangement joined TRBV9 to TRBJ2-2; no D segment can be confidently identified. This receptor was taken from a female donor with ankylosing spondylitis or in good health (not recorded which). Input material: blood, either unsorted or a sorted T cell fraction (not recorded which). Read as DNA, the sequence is TGTGCCAGCAGCGTAGTAGGAGGGGAGCTGTTTTTT. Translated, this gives CASSVVGGELFF.